This record looks at one T cell receptor (beta chain) sequence and its context. Its antigen is unknown. Time point in this sample: week 35, safety follow-up. The study gave 300 ug of mutant IDH1 20-mer peptide per vaccine dose, with topical imiquimod. This sample stems from a study of a mutant IDH1 vaccine in newly diagnosed glioma. About the research overall: Once 4-6 weeks had passed after radiotherapy alone, vaccination started, or it started with temozolomide cycles. Earlier care involved radiotherapy, temozolomide, or both, and the majority received both.

Profiled with immunoSEQ multiplex PCR; TCRdb holds only in-frame clones, not every one. Among roughly 30,000 clones listed, roughly 86% were seen once. Whole-study findings and limits: Changes in the top peripheral T cell clonotypes seemingly had no bearing on pseudoprogression. In approximately 93% of patients, immune responses induced by the vaccine occurred.

The CDR3 runs 14 residues. CDR1 and CDR2 (germline): SEHNR, FQNEAQ (reference sequence). V dropped 8 bases and J dropped 4 bases, with 17 bases sitting between them. The chain uses TRBV7-9 and TRBJ2-5; D uncertain. Source: PBMCs, taken from a glioma patient whose treatment included an IDH1 peptide vaccine. The receptor comes from a man aged 30-40 years with glioma. The CDR3 nucleotides are TGTGCCAGCCTTCAGGACCACTTGGTAGAGACCCAGTACTTC. It translates to CASLQDHLVETQYF.